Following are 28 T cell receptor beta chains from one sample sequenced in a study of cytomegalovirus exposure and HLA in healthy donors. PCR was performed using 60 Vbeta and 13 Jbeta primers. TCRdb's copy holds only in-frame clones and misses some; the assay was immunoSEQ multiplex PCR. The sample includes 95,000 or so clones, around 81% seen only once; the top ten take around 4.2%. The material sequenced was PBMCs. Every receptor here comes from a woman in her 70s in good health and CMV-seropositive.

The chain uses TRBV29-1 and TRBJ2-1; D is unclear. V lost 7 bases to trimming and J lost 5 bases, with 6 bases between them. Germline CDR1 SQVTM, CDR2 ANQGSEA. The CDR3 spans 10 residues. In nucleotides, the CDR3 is TGCAGCGGGCAGAACAATGAGCAGTTCTTC. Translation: CSGQNNEQFF.

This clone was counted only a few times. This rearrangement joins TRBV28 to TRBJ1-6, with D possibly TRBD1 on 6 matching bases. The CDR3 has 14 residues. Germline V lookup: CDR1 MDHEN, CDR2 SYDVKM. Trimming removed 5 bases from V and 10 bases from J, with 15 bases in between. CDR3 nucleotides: TGTGCCAGCAGTCCATCCTACAGGGACTCACCCCTCCACTTT. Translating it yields CASSPSYRDSPLHF.

The CDR3 sequence: CASSLVSLDGNTQYF. The CDR3 DNA sequence: TGTGCCAGCAGCTTAGTATCTCTAGACGGGAATACGCAGTATTTT. The J gene is TRBJ2-3, the V gene TRBV7-2, with TRBD2 as a possible D gene (5 bases). CDR1 and CDR2 from the germline V gene are SGHTA and FQGNSA. This CDR3 has 15 residues. V dropped 1 base and J dropped 7 bases, with 15 bases sitting between them.

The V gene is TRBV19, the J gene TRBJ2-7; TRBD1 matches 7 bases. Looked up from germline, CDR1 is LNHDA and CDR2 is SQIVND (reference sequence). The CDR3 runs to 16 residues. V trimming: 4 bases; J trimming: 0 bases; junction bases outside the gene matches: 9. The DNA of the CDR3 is TGTGCCAGTAGTAGATATACAGGGGAGTACTCCTACGAGCAGTACTTC. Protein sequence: CASSRYTGEYSYEQYF.

The CDR3 spells CASSFAGTGSGANVLTF. CDR3 nucleotide sequence: TGTGCCAGCAGCTTCGCCGGGACAGGGTCTGGGGCCAACGTCCTGACTTTC. The gene calls are TRBV7-2 and TRBJ2-6; 9 nucleotides match TRBD1. The ends lost 3 bases at V and 1 base at J; junction bases unmatched: 4. CDR1 SGHTA and CDR2 FQGNSA come from the germline V gene. CDR3 length: 17 residues.

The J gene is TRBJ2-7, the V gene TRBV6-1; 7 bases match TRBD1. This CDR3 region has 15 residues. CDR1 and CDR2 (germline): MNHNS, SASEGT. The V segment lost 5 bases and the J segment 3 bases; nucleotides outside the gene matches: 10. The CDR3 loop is CASSRFSGTDYEQYF. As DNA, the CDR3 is TGTGCCAGCAGTCGATTTTCCGGGACAGACTACGAGCAGTACTTC.

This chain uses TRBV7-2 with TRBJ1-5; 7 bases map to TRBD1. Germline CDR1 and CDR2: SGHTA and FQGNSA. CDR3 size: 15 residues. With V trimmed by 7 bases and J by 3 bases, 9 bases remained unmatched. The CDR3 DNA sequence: TGTGCCAGCACCTACTCGGGACAGACCAATCAGCCCCAGCATTTT. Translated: CASTYSGQTNQPQHF.

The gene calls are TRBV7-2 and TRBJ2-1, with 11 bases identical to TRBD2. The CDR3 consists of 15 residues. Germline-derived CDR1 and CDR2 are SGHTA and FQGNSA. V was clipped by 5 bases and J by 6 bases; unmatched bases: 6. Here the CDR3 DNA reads TGTGCCAGCAGCGTATCTAGCGGGAGGTTCAATGAGCAGTTCTTC. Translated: CASSVSSGRFNEQFF.

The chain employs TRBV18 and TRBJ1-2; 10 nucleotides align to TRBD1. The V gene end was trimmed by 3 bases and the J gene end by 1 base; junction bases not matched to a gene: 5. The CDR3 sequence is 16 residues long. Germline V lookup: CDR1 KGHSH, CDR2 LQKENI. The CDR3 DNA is TGTGCCAGCTCACCCGACAGGGGGCAAGTTAACTATGGCTACACCTTC. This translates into CASSPDRGQVNYGYTF. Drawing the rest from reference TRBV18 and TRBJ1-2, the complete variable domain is NAGVMQNPRHLVRRRGQEARLRCSPMKGHSHVYWYRQLPEEGLKFMVYLQKENIIDESGMPKERFSAEFPKEGPSILRIQQVVRGDSAAYFCASSPDRGQVNYGYTFGSGTRLTVV.

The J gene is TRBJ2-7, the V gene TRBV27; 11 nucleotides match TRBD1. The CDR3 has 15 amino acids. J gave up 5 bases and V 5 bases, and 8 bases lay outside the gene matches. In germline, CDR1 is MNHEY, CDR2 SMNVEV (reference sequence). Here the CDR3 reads CASSTRTGGRDEQYF. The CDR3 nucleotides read TGTGCCAGCAGTACTCGGACAGGGGGCCGGGACGAGCAGTACTTC.

This CDR3 reads CASSWGTGSNQPQHF. As DNA, the CDR3 is TGCGCCAGCAGCTGGGGGACAGGTAGCAATCAGCCCCAGCATTTT. This rearrangement joins TRBV5-1 to TRBJ1-5, with 8 nucleotides matching TRBD1. The J segment lost 0 bases and the V segment lost 3 bases, leaving 2 bases of the junction unmatched. This CDR3 is 15 amino acids long. Germline values: CDR1 SGHRS, CDR2 YFSETQ.

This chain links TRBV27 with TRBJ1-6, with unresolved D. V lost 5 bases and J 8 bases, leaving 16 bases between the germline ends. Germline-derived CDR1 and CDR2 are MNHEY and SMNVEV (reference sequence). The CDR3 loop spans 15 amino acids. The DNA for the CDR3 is TGTGCCAGCAGTCTCAGAATGGGCGCACATTCACCCCTCCACTTT. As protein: CASSLRMGAHSPLHF.

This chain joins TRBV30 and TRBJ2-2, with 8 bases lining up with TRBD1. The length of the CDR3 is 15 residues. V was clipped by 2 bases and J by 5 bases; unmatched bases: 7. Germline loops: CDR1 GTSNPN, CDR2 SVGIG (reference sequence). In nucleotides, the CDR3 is TGTGCCTGGAGTCTCAGCCGGACAGGGACCGGGGAGCTGTTTTTT. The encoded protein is CAWSLSRTGTGELFF.

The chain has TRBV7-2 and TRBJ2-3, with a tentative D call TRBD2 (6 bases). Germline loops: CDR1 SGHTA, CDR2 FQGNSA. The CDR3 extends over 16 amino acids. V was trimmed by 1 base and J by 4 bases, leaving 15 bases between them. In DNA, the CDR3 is TGTGCCAGCAGCTTAGTGCGCGGGATGAGAGCAGATACGCAGTATTTT. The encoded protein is CASSLVRGMRADTQYF. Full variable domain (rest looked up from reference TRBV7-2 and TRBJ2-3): GAGVSQSPSNKVTEKGKDVELRCDPISGHTALYWYRQSLGQGLEFLIYFQGNSAPDKSGLPSDRFSAERTGGSVSTLTIQRTQQEDSAVYLCASSLVRGMRADTQYFGPGTRLTVL.

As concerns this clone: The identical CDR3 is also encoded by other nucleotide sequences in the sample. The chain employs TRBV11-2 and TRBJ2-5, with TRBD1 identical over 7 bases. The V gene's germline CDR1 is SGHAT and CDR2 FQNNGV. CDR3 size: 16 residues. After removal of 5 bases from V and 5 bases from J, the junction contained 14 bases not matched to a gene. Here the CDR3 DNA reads TGTGCCAGCAGCCCGGTCAGGGGGAGTCAAGTCGAGACCCAGTACTTC. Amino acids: CASSPVRGSQVETQYF.

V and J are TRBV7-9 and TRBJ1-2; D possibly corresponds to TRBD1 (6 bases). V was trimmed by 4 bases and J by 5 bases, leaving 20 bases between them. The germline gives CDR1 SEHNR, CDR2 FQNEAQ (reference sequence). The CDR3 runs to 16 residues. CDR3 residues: CASSSGRGADSYGYTF. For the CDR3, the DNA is TGTGCCAGCAGCTCGGGTCGGGGGGCAGATAGTTATGGCTACACCTTC.

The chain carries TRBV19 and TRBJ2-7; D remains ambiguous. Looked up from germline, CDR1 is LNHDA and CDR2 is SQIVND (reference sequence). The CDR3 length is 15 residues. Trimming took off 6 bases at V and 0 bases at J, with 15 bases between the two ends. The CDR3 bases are TGTGCCAGTAGGCGCGGAGCGCCAAGCTCCTACGAGCAGTACTTC. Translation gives CASRRGAPSSYEQYF.

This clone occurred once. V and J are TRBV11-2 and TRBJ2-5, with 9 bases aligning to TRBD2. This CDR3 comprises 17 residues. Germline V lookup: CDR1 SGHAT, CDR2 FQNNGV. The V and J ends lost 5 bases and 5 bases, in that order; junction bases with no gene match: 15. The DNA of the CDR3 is TGTGCCAGCAGCCCCCCCCTCCGGGGGACTAGCTTGGAGACCCAGTACTTC. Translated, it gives CASSPPLRGTSLETQYF.

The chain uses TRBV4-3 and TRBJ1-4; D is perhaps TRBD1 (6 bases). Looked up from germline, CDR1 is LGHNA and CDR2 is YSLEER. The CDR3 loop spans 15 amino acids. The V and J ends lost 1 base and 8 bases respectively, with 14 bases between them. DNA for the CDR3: TGCGCCAGCAGCCAAGCGGGGGGGCGAGGGGAAAAACTGTTTTTT. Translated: CASSQAGGRGEKLFF.

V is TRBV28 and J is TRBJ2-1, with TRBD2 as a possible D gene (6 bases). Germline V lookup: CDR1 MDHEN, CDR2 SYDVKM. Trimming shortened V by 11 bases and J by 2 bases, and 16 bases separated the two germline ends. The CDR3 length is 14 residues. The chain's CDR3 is CACQGGKTYNEQFF. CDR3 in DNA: TGTGCCTGCCAAGGCGGGAAAACCTACAATGAGCAGTTCTTC.

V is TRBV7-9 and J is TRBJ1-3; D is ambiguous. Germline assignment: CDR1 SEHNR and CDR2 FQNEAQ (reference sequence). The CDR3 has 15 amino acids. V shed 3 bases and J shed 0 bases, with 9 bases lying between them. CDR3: CASSFQSGSGNTIYF. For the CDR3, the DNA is TGTGCCAGCAGCTTCCAGTCGGGCTCTGGAAACACCATATATTTT.

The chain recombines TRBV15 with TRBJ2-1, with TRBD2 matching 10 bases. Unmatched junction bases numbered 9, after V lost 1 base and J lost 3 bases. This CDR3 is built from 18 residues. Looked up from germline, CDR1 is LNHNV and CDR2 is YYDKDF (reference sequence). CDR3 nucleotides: TGTGCCACCAGCAGAGTGCTAGCGGGAGATCGTCTCTACAATGAGCAGTTCTTC. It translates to CATSRVLAGDRLYNEQFF. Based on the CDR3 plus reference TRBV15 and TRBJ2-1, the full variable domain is DAMVIQNPRYQVTQFGKPVTLSCSQTLNHNVMYWYQQKSSQAPKLLFHYYDKDFNNEADTPDNFQSRRPNTSFCFLDIRSPGLGDTAMYLCATSRVLAGDRLYNEQFFGPGTRLTVL.

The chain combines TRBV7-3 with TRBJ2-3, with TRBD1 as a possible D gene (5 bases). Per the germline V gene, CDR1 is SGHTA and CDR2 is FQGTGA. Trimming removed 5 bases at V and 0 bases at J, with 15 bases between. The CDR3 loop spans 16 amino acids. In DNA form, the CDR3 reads TGTGCCAGCAGCCTCTTCGCAGGGTCTAGCACAGATACGCAGTATTTT. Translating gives CASSLFAGSSTDTQYF. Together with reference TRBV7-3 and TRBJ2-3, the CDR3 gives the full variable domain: GAGVSQTPSNKVTEKGKYVELRCDPISGHTALYWYRQSLGQGPEFLIYFQGTGAADDSGLPNDRFFAVRPEGSVSTLKIQRTERGDSAVYLCASSLFAGSSTDTQYFGPGTRLTVL.

The CDR3 DNA reads TGTGCCAGCGCGGGGCAGGGTGTTGCCGGGGAGCTGTTTTTT. This codes for CASAGQGVAGELFF. The chain recombines TRBV7-2 with TRBJ2-2, with D perhaps matching TRBD2 (6 bases). With 8 bases removed from V and 6 bases from J, the gap between germline ends came to 16 bases. The CDR3 is 14 amino acids. Germline lookup yields CDR1 SGHTA and CDR2 FQGNSA.

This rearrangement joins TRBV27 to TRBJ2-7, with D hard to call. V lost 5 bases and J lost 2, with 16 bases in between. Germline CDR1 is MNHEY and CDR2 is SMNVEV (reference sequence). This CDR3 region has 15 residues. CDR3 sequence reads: CASSPILRQAYEQYF. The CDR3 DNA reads TGTGCCAGCAGTCCCATTCTCCGGCAGGCCTACGAGCAGTACTTC.

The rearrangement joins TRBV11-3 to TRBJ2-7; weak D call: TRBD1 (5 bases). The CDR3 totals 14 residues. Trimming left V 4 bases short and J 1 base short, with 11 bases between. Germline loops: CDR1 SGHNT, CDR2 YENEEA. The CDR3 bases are TGTGCCAGCAGCTCGCCTAAGGGGTCCTACGAGCAGTACTTC. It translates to CASSSPKGSYEQYF.

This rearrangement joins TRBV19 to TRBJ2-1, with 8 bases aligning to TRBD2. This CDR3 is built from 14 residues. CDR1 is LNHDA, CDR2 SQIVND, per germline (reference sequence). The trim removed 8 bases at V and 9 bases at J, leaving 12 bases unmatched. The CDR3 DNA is TGTGCCAGTCAAGTGGCTAGCGGGTATAGTGAGCAGTTCTTC. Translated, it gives CASQVASGYSEQFF.

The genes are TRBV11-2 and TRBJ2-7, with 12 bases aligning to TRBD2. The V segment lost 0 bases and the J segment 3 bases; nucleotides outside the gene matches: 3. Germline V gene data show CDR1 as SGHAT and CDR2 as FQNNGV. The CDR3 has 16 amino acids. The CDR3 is CASSLELAGGFYEQYF. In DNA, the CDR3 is TGTGCCAGCAGCTTAGAACTAGCGGGAGGCTTCTACGAGCAGTACTTC.